These 15 T cell receptor beta chains were sequenced from one sample in a study of blood T cells in healthy people across ages. A second PCR of 7 to 11 cycles used a sample-barcoded 5' primer and a J-beta primer mix. From the 5' RACE reads, TCRdb called clonotypes with MiXCR, one entry per CDR3 protein. The sample carries around 1,600,000 distinct CDR3 sequences, approximately 43% recorded once. Sample: blood. These receptors were collected from a woman aged 18 to 35 in good health.

This chain uses TRBV27 with TRBJ2-3; 7 nucleotides agree with TRBD2. Germline V gene data show CDR1 as MNHEY and CDR2 as SMNVEV (reference sequence). This CDR3 is built from 16 residues. The junction had 12 bases not matched to a gene; V was cut back by 7 bases and J by 2 bases. CDR3 in amino acids: CASTHLGSGYTDTQYF. Here the CDR3 DNA reads TGTGCCAGCACCCACCTCGGTAGCGGGTACACAGATACGCAGTATTTT.

This chain uses TRBV7-2 with TRBJ1-1; 7 bases agree with TRBD1. This CDR3 contains 14 residues. V lost 6 bases to trimming and J lost 6 bases; unmatched junction nucleotides: 10. CDR1 is SGHTA, CDR2 FQGNSA, per germline. The CDR3 nucleotides read TGTGCCAGCAGAAGCGTAACAGGGGTCCCTGAAGCTTTCTTT. Translation gives CASRSVTGVPEAFF.

J is TRBJ2-5 and V is TRBV2, with unresolved D. This CDR3 contains 16 residues. Trimming took 7 bases from V and 11 from J, leaving 29 bases between them. Germline V gene data show CDR1 as SNHLY and CDR2 as FYNNEI. CDR3 loop: CASTEGVPGPYNEQYF. The DNA for the CDR3 is TGTGCCAGCACAGAAGGCGTCCCCGGCCCCTACAATGAGCAGTACTTC.

This clonotype was recorded at least ten times. The rearrangement links TRBV7-2 to TRBJ1-5; D gene unclear. The CDR3 totals 13 residues. Trimming cost V 3 bases and J 7 bases, with 10 bases left between them. Per the germline V gene, CDR1 is SGHTA and CDR2 is FQGNSA. The CDR3 nucleotides are TGTGCCAGCAGCTTCCCTCCAAACCAGCCCCAGCATTTT. Translation gives CASSFPPNQPQHF.

The V gene is TRBV20-1, the J gene TRBJ1-2; D gene uncertain. The CDR3 is 13 residues long. V gave up 2 bases and J gave up 0 bases, with 7 bases separating them. The germline V gene has CDR1 DFQATT and CDR2 SNEGSKA (reference sequence). The CDR3 here is CSARPRTNYGYTF. DNA of the CDR3: TGCAGTGCTAGACCCAGGACTAACTATGGCTACACCTTC.

The rearrangement links TRBV21-1 to TRBJ1-1. TRBV21-1 has pseudogene status. The CDR3 extends over 14 amino acids. CDR3 loop: CASSKYSANTEAFF. CDR3 DNA: TGTGCCAGCAGCAAATATTCCGCTAACACTGAAGCTTTCTTT.

The chain links TRBV6-5 to TRBJ2-3, with D tentatively TRBD2 (5 bases). CDR3 length: 15 amino acids. CDR1 is MNHEY, CDR2 SVGAGI, per germline. V gave up 4 bases and J gave up 1 base, with 12 bases separating them. The CDR3 reads CASSWKRTRTDTQYF. As DNA, the CDR3 is TGTGCCAGCAGTTGGAAGCGGACTCGCACAGATACGCAGTATTTT.

This clonotype has a handful of counts. This chain joins TRBV20-1 and TRBJ2-3, with D perhaps given as TRBD1 or TRBD2 (5 bases each). V gave up 0 bases and J gave up 0 bases, with 19 bases separating them. In germline, CDR1 is DFQATT, CDR2 SNEGSKA (reference sequence). This CDR3 spans 18 amino acids. CDR3 in amino acids: CSARDTEKGPTSTDTQYF. The CDR3 nucleotides read TGCAGTGCTAGAGATACTGAAAAGGGACCCACTAGCACAGATACGCAGTATTTT.

This clonotype was observed a few times. J is TRBJ1-2 and V is TRBV28; no clear D gene. Germline lookup yields CDR1 MDHEN and CDR2 SYDVKM. CDR3 length: 15 amino acids. V dropped 3 bases and J dropped 1 base, with 12 bases sitting between them. The CDR3: CASSFKPGSNYGYTF. DNA of the CDR3: TGTGCCAGCAGTTTTAAGCCGGGTAGTAACTATGGCTACACCTTC.

This chain uses TRBV24-1 with TRBJ2-3; D is unresolved. The CDR3 covers 15 residues. The germline V gene has CDR1 KGHDR and CDR2 SFDVKD. Trimming stripped 5 bases from V and 4 bases from J, with 15 bases between. DNA for the CDR3: TGTGCCACCAGTGTCAAAGGGCCTCTGGCAGATACGCAGTATTTT. Translating gives CATSVKGPLADTQYF.

This clonotype has a handful of counts. The V gene is TRBV7-2, the J gene TRBJ1-5; 8 bases are a match to TRBD1. Germline loops: CDR1 SGHTA, CDR2 FQGNSA. The CDR3 contains 14 residues. The trim removed 6 bases at V and 3 bases at J, leaving 4 bases unmatched. The CDR3 DNA reads as TGTGCCAGCAGTGGACAGGGTTTCAATCAGCCCCAGCATTTT. Encoded protein: CASSGQGFNQPQHF.

This clonotype was seen ten or more times. The chain has TRBV20-1 and TRBJ1-2, with D perhaps matching TRBD1 (5 bases). V lost 3 bases and J lost 5, with 13 bases in between. The germline V gene has CDR1 DFQATT and CDR2 SNEGSKA (reference sequence). This CDR3 has 13 amino acids. The CDR3 region has the DNA TGCAGTGCTAGGGTGGGCAGGGTGTATGGCTACACCTTC. Amino acids: CSARVGRVYGYTF.

About this clonotype itself: A much bigger clone sits one base away, suggesting this may be a read error. V usage is TRBV20-1 and J usage is TRBJ2-3; tentative D call: TRBD2 (6 bases). V gave up 7 bases and J gave up 5 bases, with 22 bases separating them. The CDR3 sequence is 15 residues long. Germline assignment: CDR1 DFQATT and CDR2 SNEGSKA (reference sequence). DNA for the CDR3: TGCAGTGTTAGCCGGCCTAGCGTAGCAGAAGATACGCAGTATTTT. Residues: CSVSRPSVAEDTQYF.

This clonotype was recorded a few times. This chain uses TRBV7-2 with TRBJ1-1; D remains ambiguous. Per the germline V gene, CDR1 is SGHTA and CDR2 is FQGNSA. The CDR3 covers 13 residues. V gave up 2 bases and J gave up 5 bases, with 9 bases separating them. The CDR3 DNA reads TGTGCCAGCAGCTTAAAGTTGAGGACTGAAGCTTTCTTT. It specifies CASSLKLRTEAFF. The full variable domain, rest sourced from reference TRBV7-2 and TRBJ1-1, is GAGVSQSPSNKVTEKGKDVELRCDPISGHTALYWYRQSLGQGLEFLIYFQGNSAPDKSGLPSDRFSAERTGGSVSTLTIQRTQQEDSAVYLCASSLKLRTEAFFGQGTRLTVV.

The chain uses TRBV4-3 and TRBJ1-6; 8 bases are shared with TRBD1. V shed 4 bases, J shed 5 bases, and the junction held 10 bases outside the gene matches. The length of the CDR3 is 17 residues. Germline V gene lookup returns CDR1 LGHNA and CDR2 YSLEER. CDR3 loop: CASSPSTGAADNSPLHF. In DNA, the CDR3 is TGCGCCAGCAGCCCGTCGACAGGGGCGGCTGATAATTCACCCCTCCACTTT.